This T cell receptor beta chain was sequenced during a study of shared clonotypes between healthy human individuals. In the sorted-subset replicate PCRs, 150 to 250 ng DNA, 25,000 to 35,000 T cell genomes, was used. The data were produced by immunoSEQ multiplex PCR, yet TCRdb's version contains in-frame clones alone and is incomplete. This table has about 2 million clones, around 96% appearing once. CD45RO-negative cells were positively selected for CCR7, leaving out terminally differentiated effector memory CD45RA+ cells. Every donor, a Caucasian adult, lived in Nashville, Tennessee. The germline V and J ends were trimmed by 2 bases and 3 bases, with 11 bases remaining between them. This CDR3 is built from 14 residues. Germline V gives CDR1 MNHEY, CDR2 SMNVEV (reference sequence).

This sequence joins TRBV27 and TRBJ2-7; D gene unclear. The sample was naive CD8+ T cells sorted from blood. This clonotype was sampled from a man between 18 and 35 years old in good health. CDR3 nucleotides: TGTGCCAGCAGTTTACGGCAGAATTACTACGAGCAGTACTTC. Translation: CASSLRQNYYEQYF.